This T cell receptor beta chain was sequenced in a study of shared clonotypes between healthy human individuals. Produced via immunoSEQ multiplex PCR; TCRdb's table is partial and in-frame only. In the table there are some 1 million clones, approximately 70% of which are singletons. The CDR3 runs 12 residues. Trimming took 7 bases from V and 6 from J, leaving 14 bases between them. Looked up from germline, CDR1 is SQVTM and CDR2 is ANQGSEA. As concerns this clone: Its antigen is not identified.

Partitioning of CD4+ cells yielded a CD45RA+ naive subset and a CD45RA-negative memory subset. Study-wide results and caveats: It was expected that sequencing depth would affect clonotype sharing among donors. Clonotypes not shared had lower generation probabilities than those common to all four donors.

Sequencing was carried out using memory CD4+ T cells sorted from blood. Subset here: CD45RA-negative fraction. The clonotype was recovered from a man between 18 and 29 years old in good health. This chain uses TRBV29-1 with TRBJ2-3, with D uncertain. The CDR3: CSAQYSFDTQYF. The CDR3 DNA sequence: TGCAGCGCTCAATACAGTTTTGATACGCAGTATTTT.